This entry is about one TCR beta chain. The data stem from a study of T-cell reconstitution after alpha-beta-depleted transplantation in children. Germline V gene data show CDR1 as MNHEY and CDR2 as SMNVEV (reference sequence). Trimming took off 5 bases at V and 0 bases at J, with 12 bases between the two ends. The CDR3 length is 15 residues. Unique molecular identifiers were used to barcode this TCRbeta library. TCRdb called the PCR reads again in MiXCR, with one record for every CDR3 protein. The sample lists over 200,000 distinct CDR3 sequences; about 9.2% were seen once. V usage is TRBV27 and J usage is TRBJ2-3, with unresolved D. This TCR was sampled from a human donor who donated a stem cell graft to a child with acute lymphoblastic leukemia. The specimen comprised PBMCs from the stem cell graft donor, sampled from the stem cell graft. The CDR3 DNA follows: TGTGCCAGCAGTAATAGCTTGTCTAGCACAGATACGCAGTATTTT. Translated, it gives CASSNSLSSTDTQYF.